Each of the 31 T cell receptor beta chains below was sequenced from the same sample in a study of T cell responses to AZD1222 COVID-19 vaccine. TCRdb's copy holds only in-frame clones and misses some; the assay was immunoSEQ multiplex PCR. This table holds about 95,000 clones, roughly 89% found once. The specimen was peripheral blood, collected on day 0 of AZD1222 vaccination. These receptors came from an adult in good health.

The V and J genes are TRBV7-2 and TRBJ2-5; possibly TRBD1 for D (5 bases). The CDR3 is 16 amino acids. Trimming shortened V by 2 bases and J by 2 bases, and 15 bases separated the two germline ends. Per the germline V gene, CDR1 is SGHTA and CDR2 is FQGNSA. The CDR3: CASSLTGRRAQETQYF. The CDR3 DNA reads TGTGCCAGCAGCTTAACAGGACGGCGAGCACAAGAGACCCAGTACTTC.

Turning to this clone: One junction end does not reproduce the germline sequence, and a read error may be involved. This chain links TRBV5-1 with TRBJ1-1; D is perhaps TRBD1 (6 bases). Per the germline V gene, CDR1 is SGHRS and CDR2 is YFSETQ. The CDR3 runs to 14 residues. The CDR3 sequence: CARSPGGGGTEAFF. The CDR3 DNA is TGCGCCCGCAGCCCGGGGGGGGGCGGAACTGAAGCTTTCTTT. Looking up the rest from reference TRBV5-1 and TRBJ1-1 gives the full variable domain: KAGVTQTPRYLIKTRGQQVTLSCSPISGHRSVSWYQQTPGQGLQFLFEYFSETQRNKGNFPGRFSGRQFSNSRSEMNVSTLELGDSALYLCARSPGGGGTEAFFGQGTRLTVV.

The chain is built from TRBV10-2 and TRBJ2-7; D gene unclear. There are 13 residues in the CDR3. Germline-derived CDR1 and CDR2 are WSHSY and SAAADI. V shed 5 bases and J shed 1 base, with 9 bases lying between them. The CDR3 is CASSYTTSYEQYF. The CDR3 bases are TGCGCCAGCAGTTACACTACTTCCTACGAGCAGTACTTC.

This rearrangement joins TRBV7-8 to TRBJ2-7, with unresolved D. From germline, CDR1 is SGHVS and CDR2 FQNEAQ. Trimming took 2 bases from V and 2 from J, leaving 10 bases between them. The CDR3 loop spans 14 amino acids. CDR3 sequence (DNA): TGTGCCAGCAGCTTAACATCCCCGGCCTACGAGCAGTACTTC. As protein: CASSLTSPAYEQYF.

This clone was detected once. The V call is TRBV19, the J call TRBJ1-5; 7 bases line up with TRBD1. There are 14 residues in the CDR3. Losses at the gene ends were 5 bases for V and 4 bases for J; bases not matched to a gene: 5. CDR1 LNHDA and CDR2 SQIVND come from the germline V gene (reference sequence). The CDR3 nucleotides are TGTGCCAGTAGTTGGGGGACAGATAATCAGCCCCAGCATTTT. It translates to CASSWGTDNQPQHF.

J is TRBJ2-1 and V is TRBV5-8; TRBD2 matches at 11 bases. The germline gives CDR1 SGHTS, CDR2 YDEGEE. The CDR3 loop spans 17 amino acids. Germline trimming cut 3 bases from V and 4 bases from J; bases unmatched to any gene: 9. The chain's CDR3 is CASSSIGLAGQYNEQFF. The CDR3 DNA is TGTGCCAGCAGCTCAATCGGACTAGCGGGTCAGTACAATGAGCAGTTCTTC.

The chain carries TRBV13 and TRBJ1-2; D perhaps matches TRBD1 (6 bases). Germline V gene lookup returns CDR1 PRHDT and CDR2 FYEKMQ (reference sequence). The CDR3 is 15 amino acids. Trimming took off 2 bases at V and 8 bases at J, with 18 bases between the two ends. For the CDR3, the DNA is TGTGCCAGCAGCTTATTATCAGGGGTAGGATGGGGCTACACCTTC. Translated: CASSLLSGVGWGYTF. The full variable domain, in which reference TRBV13 and TRBJ1-2 provide the parts outside the CDR3, is AAGVIQSPRHLIKEKRETATLKCYPIPRHDTVYWYQQGPGQDPQFLISFYEKMQSDKGSIPDRFSAQQFSDYHSELNMSSLELGDSALYFCASSLLSGVGWGYTFGSGTRLTVV.

The chain employs TRBV7-8 and TRBJ1-3; D gene ambiguous. V was cut by 0 bases and J by 0 bases, with 9 bases left in between. This CDR3 spans 16 amino acids. Germline lookup yields CDR1 SGHVS and CDR2 FQNEAQ. Written as DNA, the CDR3 is TGTGCCAGCAGCTTAGCCCAGGTTTCCTCTGGAAACACCATATATTTT. Translation gives CASSLAQVSSGNTIYF.

This clone was observed a single time. The V call is TRBV30, the J call TRBJ1-6; D may be TRBD1 (5 bases). This CDR3 spans 13 amino acids. With 5 bases removed from V and 7 bases from J, the gap between germline ends came to 12 bases. Germline CDR1 and CDR2: GTSNPN and SVGIG (reference sequence). CDR3 DNA: TGTGCCTGGGGTCGGGACCAGAATTCACCCCTCCACTTT. It encodes CAWGRDQNSPLHF.

The chain combines TRBV10-2 with TRBJ2-1, with 11 bases that match TRBD1. Losses at the gene ends were 0 bases for V and 7 bases for J; bases not matched to a gene: 5. CDR1 WSHSY and CDR2 SAAADI come from the germline V gene. The CDR3 has 16 amino acids. CDR3 nucleotide sequence: TGCGCCAGCAGTGAGTCACTGGGGACAGGGGGGAATGAGCAGTTCTTC. Protein sequence: CASSESLGTGGNEQFF.

This rearrangement joins TRBV5-6 to TRBJ1-5, with 8 bases fitting TRBD1. The V and J ends lost 0 bases and 0 bases, in that order; junction bases with no gene match: 5. CDR1 is SGHDT, CDR2 YYEEEE, per germline. CDR3 size: 17 residues. This CDR3 reads CASSLGQGLYSNQPQHF. The CDR3 nucleotides read TGTGCCAGCAGCTTGGGACAGGGGCTTTATAGCAATCAGCCCCAGCATTTT.

The chain combines TRBV6-5 with TRBJ2-3, with 8 bases matching TRBD2. The trim removed 5 bases at V and 1 base at J, leaving 2 bases unmatched. In germline, CDR1 is MNHEY, CDR2 SVGAGI. The CDR3 covers 14 residues. The DNA of the CDR3 is TGTGCCAGCAGTACAGCGGGGGGCACAGATACGCAGTATTTT. This translates into CASSTAGGTDTQYF.

V usage is TRBV9 and J usage is TRBJ1-2, with a weak D call TRBD1 (5 bases). The CDR3 contains 13 residues. Per the germline V gene, CDR1 is SGDLS and CDR2 is YYNGEE. Trimming shortened V by 3 bases and J by 2 bases, and 8 bases separated the two germline ends. The CDR3 is CASSDRQNYGYTF. In nucleotides, the CDR3 is TGTGCCAGCAGCGATAGACAGAACTATGGCTACACCTTC. The whole variable domain, filled in from reference TRBV9 and TRBJ1-2, reads DSGVTQTPKHLITATGQRVTLRCSPRSGDLSVYWYQQSLDQGLQFLIQYYNGEERAKGNILERFSAQQFPDLHSELNLSSLELGDSALYFCASSDRQNYGYTFGSGTRLTVV.

The V and J genes are TRBV3-1 (or the pseudogene TRBV3-2) and TRBJ2-1; 9 nucleotides line up with TRBD1. Germline V gives CDR1 LGHDT, CDR2 YNNKEL (reference sequence). V lost 5 bases and J lost 4; bases outside the gene matches: 6. The CDR3 spans 15 residues. Here the CDR3 DNA reads TGTGCCAGCAGCTTCTCCGGGACAGGGTACAATGAGCAGTTCTTC. The encoded protein is CASSFSGTGYNEQFF.

V usage is TRBV2 and J usage is TRBJ1-2, with 7 bases matching TRBD1. There are 16 residues in the CDR3. CDR1 SNHLY and CDR2 FYNNEI come from the germline V gene. Germline trimming cut 2 bases from V and 6 bases from J; bases unmatched to any gene: 12. This chain's CDR3 is CASSEPNRQGEDGYTF. DNA for the CDR3: TGTGCCAGCAGTGAACCGAACAGACAGGGTGAGGATGGCTACACCTTC.

About this clone: The sample contains more than one DNA sequence encoding this CDR3. The CDR3 loop is CSVLTGRNGYTF. DNA for the CDR3: TGCAGCGTCTTGACAGGGAGAAATGGCTACACCTTC. The gene calls are TRBV29-1 and TRBJ1-2; 7 bases are shared with TRBD1. There are 12 residues in the CDR3. Germline CDR1 and CDR2: SQVTM and ANQGSEA. V was clipped by 6 bases and J by 6 bases; unmatched bases: 7.

This chain uses TRBV27 with TRBJ1-2, with TRBD1 identical over 8 bases. The junction had 8 bases not matched to a gene; V was cut back by 3 bases and J by 8 bases. This CDR3 spans 14 amino acids. Germline assignment: CDR1 MNHEY and CDR2 SMNVEV (reference sequence). The CDR3 bases are TGTGCCAGCAGTTTCAGGGGGCATCAGGAAGGCTACACCTTC. It specifies CASSFRGHQEGYTF.

J is TRBJ2-5 and V is TRBV5-4, with D maybe TRBD1 (6 bases). CDR3 length: 15 amino acids. CDR1 and CDR2 (germline): SGHNT, YYREEE (reference sequence). Trimming left V 2 bases short and J 3 bases short, with 14 bases between. The CDR3 DNA is TGTGCCAGCAGCTTACCCACAGGGATTGAAGAGACCCAGTACTTC. Residues: CASSLPTGIEETQYF.

The chain employs TRBV10-3 and TRBJ2-7; TRBD2 is a possible D gene (5 bases). V was trimmed by 7 bases and J by 6 bases, leaving 16 bases between them. The CDR3 extends over 13 amino acids. Germline V gene sequence: CDR1 ENHRY, CDR2 SYGVKD. The CDR3 nucleotides read TGTGCCATCAATTCCCTAGAAGGGAGCGAGCAGTACTTC. Translation: CAINSLEGSEQYF.

The rearrangement joins TRBV5-4 to TRBJ2-5; D perhaps matches TRBD1 (5 bases). This CDR3 comprises 14 residues. Germline CDR1 and CDR2: SGHNT and YYREEE (reference sequence). Trimming pared 2 bases from V and 4 bases from J, leaving 12 bases between. The CDR3 DNA follows: TGTGCCAGCAGCTTAAAAGGGGCCCCAGAGACCCAGTACTTC. This encodes CASSLKGAPETQYF.

The V and J genes are TRBV20-1 and TRBJ1-2; D might be TRBD1 (5 bases). The germline CDR1 and CDR2 sequences are DFQATT and SNEGSKA (reference sequence). Between the trimmed V and J ends, which lost 4 bases and 8 bases, there was a span of 11 bases. This CDR3 region has 11 residues. CDR3 amino acids: CSATGAGGYTF. CDR3 nucleotide sequence: TGCAGTGCTACCGGGGCCGGCGGCTACACCTTC.

A few counts support this clone. The CDR3 region has the DNA TGTGCCAGCAGCCCGCCGTTGAGGGTAGGCTACACCTTC. Residues: CASSPPLRVGYTF. The rearrangement links TRBV7-8 to TRBJ1-2; D is unresolved. Per germline, CDR1 SGHVS and CDR2 FQNEAQ. This CDR3 region has 13 residues. V was cut by 5 bases and J by 8 bases, with 15 bases left in between.

The genes are TRBV19 and TRBJ1-6; 8 bases are shared with TRBD1. CDR3 size: 15 residues. Germline V gene data show CDR1 as LNHDA and CDR2 as SQIVND (reference sequence). V was pared by 7 bases and J by 5 bases, with 7 bases of the junction left unmatched. Here the CDR3 DNA reads TGTGCCAGTAAATCCACGGACAGGGATAATTCACCCCTCCACTTT. Amino acid sequence: CASKSTDRDNSPLHF.

The chain combines TRBV3-1 (or the pseudogene TRBV3-2) with TRBJ1-2, with D hard to call. The V gene lost 1 base and the J gene lost 5 bases, with 8 bases spanning the gap. This CDR3 is 13 amino acids long. Germline V gives CDR1 LGHDT, CDR2 YNNKEL (reference sequence). DNA of the CDR3: TGTGCCAGCAGCCAAGGACCCCTTTATGGCTACACCTTC. Translating gives CASSQGPLYGYTF.

This clone has a single count. The chain recombines TRBV15 with TRBJ2-5; D tentatively reads TRBD1 or TRBD2 (5 bases each). This CDR3 has 14 residues. V gave up 5 bases and J gave up 8 bases, with 18 bases separating them. Germline V gene sequence: CDR1 LNHNV, CDR2 YYDKDF (reference sequence). Written as DNA, the CDR3 is TGTGCCACCAGCGGGGGAGTGGGGTGGGAAACCCAGTACTTC. Its protein product is CATSGGVGWETQYF.

The V and J genes are TRBV6-5 and TRBJ2-5, with unresolved D. This CDR3 comprises 13 residues. V shed 6 bases and J shed 2 bases, with 10 bases lying between them. Germline CDR1 and CDR2: MNHEY and SVGAGI. The CDR3 nucleotides are TGTGCCAGCAGGGGTCGAAATCAAGAGACCCAGTACTTC. It specifies CASRGRNQETQYF.

V gene TRBV4-3 combines with J gene TRBJ1-1; D is unresolved. The CDR3 sequence is 13 residues long. Deletions cut 4 bases from V and 5 bases from J, with 11 bases between. The germline CDR1 and CDR2 sequences are LGHNA and YSLEER. The CDR3 sequence is CASSRGGGTEAFF. The CDR3 DNA reads TGCGCCAGCAGCCGGGGAGGTGGGACTGAAGCTTTCTTT.

This chain joins TRBV30 and TRBJ1-1; D remains unclear. The CDR3 loop spans 13 amino acids. V was clipped by 3 bases and J by 3 bases, with 11 bases between them. Germline CDR1 reads GTSNPN; CDR2 reads SVGIG (reference sequence). CDR3: CAWSRLDYTEAFF. The CDR3 DNA reads TGTGCCTGGAGCCGATTAGACTACACTGAAGCTTTCTTT.

This clone was counted a few times. This chain joins TRBV6-4 and TRBJ2-6; D unresolved. The germline V and J ends were trimmed by 5 bases and 0 bases, with 8 bases remaining between them. Germline V gene sequence: CDR1 MRHNA, CDR2 SNTAGT. There are 15 residues in the CDR3. Here the CDR3 DNA reads TGTGCCAGCAGTCAAGAATCCTCTGGGGCCAACGTCCTGACTTTC. It is translated as CASSQESSGANVLTF.

The table lists this clone with a count of one. The V call is TRBV7-9, the J call TRBJ1-4, with 10 bases that match TRBD1. The CDR3 is made up of 16 amino acids. J lost 6 bases, V lost 4 bases, and 8 bases had no gene match. Germline V gene data show CDR1 as SEHNR and CDR2 as FQNEAQ (reference sequence). CDR3 region: CASSSRDRGWDEKLFF. The CDR3 DNA follows: TGTGCCAGCAGCTCCCGGGACAGGGGTTGGGATGAAAAACTGTTTTTT.

The chain has TRBV6-5 and TRBJ1-2, with D possibly TRBD1 on 6 matching bases. Germline values: CDR1 MNHEY, CDR2 SVGAGI. The germline V and J ends were trimmed by 6 bases and 8 bases, with 19 bases remaining between them. The CDR3 spans 14 residues. The CDR3 reads CASSPGTNHMGYTF. The CDR3 DNA reads TGTGCCAGCAGCCCCGGGACAAACCACATGGGCTACACCTTC.